This T cell receptor (beta chain) was identified during a study of blood T cell repertoires in COVID-19. Sequencing used immunoSEQ multiplex PCR; TCRdb keeps in-frame clones, though not all of them. The sample holds about 280,000 clones, 85% seen once. V trimming: 5 bases; J trimming: 7 bases; junction bases outside the gene matches: 13. The CDR3 has 15 residues. Germline V CDR1 and CDR2: MNHEY, SMNVEV (reference sequence). The rearrangement links TRBV27 to TRBJ2-7; 8 bases map to TRBD2. This clonotype originated in a woman aged 50 to 60 who had recovered from COVID-19. The material sequenced was PBMCs or T cells enriched from blood (not recorded which). The CDR3 loop is CASSAGTRGWGEQYF. CDR3 DNA sequence: TGTGCCAGCAGTGCCGGGACTAGGGGTTGGGGAGAGCAGTACTTC.